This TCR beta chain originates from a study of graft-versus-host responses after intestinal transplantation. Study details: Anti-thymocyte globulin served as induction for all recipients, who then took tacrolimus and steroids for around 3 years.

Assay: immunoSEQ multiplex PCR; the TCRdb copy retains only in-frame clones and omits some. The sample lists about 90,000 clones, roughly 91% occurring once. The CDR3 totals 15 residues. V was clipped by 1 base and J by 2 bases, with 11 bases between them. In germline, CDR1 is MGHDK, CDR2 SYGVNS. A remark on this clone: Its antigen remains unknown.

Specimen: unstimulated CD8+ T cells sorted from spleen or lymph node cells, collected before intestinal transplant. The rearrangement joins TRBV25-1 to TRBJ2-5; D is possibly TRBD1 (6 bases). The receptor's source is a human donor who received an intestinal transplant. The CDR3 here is CASSELTGPQETQYF. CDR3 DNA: TGTGCCAGCAGTGAATTAACAGGGCCGCAAGAGACCCAGTACTTC.